The present entry profiles one TCR beta chain with its context. Antigen specificity is unknown. Making use of molecular barcodes, quantitative 5'-RACE generated TCR beta libraries. In TCRdb, the 5' RACE reads were re-called with MiXCR into one record per CDR3 protein. The table shows 700,000 to 850,000 distinct CDR3 sequences, with 12% occurring only once. V was trimmed by 5 bases and J by 0 bases, leaving 6 bases between them. Germline V gene lookup returns CDR1 SGHKS and CDR2 YYEKEE (reference sequence). CDR3 length equals 13 residues. The sample is drawn from a study of CD8 T cells in ankylosing spondylitis. Study-wide findings and caveats: Reportedly, significant enrichment of disease-linked clones occurred in matched ankylosing spondylitis synovial fluid. Disease-linked clones, CD8+, were relatively rare in peripheral blood. Characteristic, it appeared, of ankylosing spondylitis blood was a TCR beta motif of eight highly homologous variants. Earlier reports found some motif variants in synovial fluid and blood in reactive arthritis.

This TCR came from a male donor with ankylosing spondylitis. The V and J genes are TRBV5-5 and TRBJ2-4; D unclear. The sample taken for sequencing was blood, either unsorted or a sorted T cell fraction (not recorded which). The CDR3 region is CASSSIAKNIQYF. The DNA of the CDR3 is TGTGCCAGCAGTTCAATAGCCAAAAACATTCAGTACTTC. Full variable domain (rest looked up from reference TRBV5-5 and TRBJ2-4): DAGVTQSPTHLIKTRGQQVTLRCSPISGHKSVSWYQQVLGQGPQFIFQYYEKEERGRGNFPDRFSARQFPNYSSELNVNALLLGDSALYLCASSSIAKNIQYFGAGTRLSVL.